This record concerns one TCR beta chain sequence. Generated by immunoSEQ multiplex PCR, the TCRdb table keeps only in-frame clones and is missing some. Found here are about 600,000 clones, about 96% of them singletons; the top ten hold about 0.057%. Germline assignment: CDR1 GTSNPN and CDR2 SVGIG (reference sequence). Trimming removed 2 bases at V and 3 bases at J, with 8 bases between. This CDR3 is built from 12 residues. This entry is derived from a study of shared clonotypes between healthy human individuals. The TCR was taken from a woman aged 30 to 39 in good health. V gene TRBV30 combines with J gene TRBJ2-7, with D unclear. Source material: naive CD4+ T cells sorted from blood. Subset specified: CD45RA+ positively selected. CDR3 nucleotides: TGTGCCTGGAGTCCAGGCTACTACGAGCAGTACTTC. It is translated as CAWSPGYYEQYF.